This TCR beta chain was sequenced for a study of blood T cell repertoires in COVID-19. The wider study: Collection of acute and convalescent COVID-19 samples took place in the United States, Italy and Spain. T cells, B-cell-depleted T cells, or PBMCs provided the cDNA or gDNA that served as material.

The CDR3 spans 16 residues. Per the original methods: Nucleated cell number was recorded as an estimate derived from reference gene primer amplification. Using immunoSEQ multiplex PCR, the repertoire was profiled, and TCRdb retains in-frame clones only, with some absent. From that table come the V and J calls and clone size; the DNA was used to work out D and trimming. The table lists about 67,000 clones, approximately 88% of them singletons, with approximately 19% in the top ten. This TCR was recovered from a woman of 80 years or more with acute or convalescent COVID-19. The V call is TRBV21-1, the J call TRBJ1-6; the table's D gene call, TRBD1, was not cross checked with the DNA. TRBV21-1 is noted as a pseudogene. Sequencing was done on a sample of peripheral blood. The CDR3, as DNA: TGTGCCAGCAGCAAAGGGGGGGACAGGGAGTATTCACCCCTCCACTTT. Protein: CASSKGGDREYSPLHF.